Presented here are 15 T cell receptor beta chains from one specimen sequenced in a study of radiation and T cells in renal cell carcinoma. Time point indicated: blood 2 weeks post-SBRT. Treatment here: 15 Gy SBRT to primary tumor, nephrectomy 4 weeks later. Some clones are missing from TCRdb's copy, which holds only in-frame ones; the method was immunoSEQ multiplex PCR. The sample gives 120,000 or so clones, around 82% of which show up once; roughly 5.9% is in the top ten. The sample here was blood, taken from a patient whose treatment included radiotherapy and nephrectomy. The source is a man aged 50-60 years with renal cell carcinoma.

CDR3 nucleotide sequence: TGTGCCAGCAGGAACCGGGAACAAGAGACCCAGTACTTC. Translated, it gives CASRNREQETQYF. The rearrangement links TRBV19 to TRBJ2-5; possibly TRBD2 for D (5 bases). Germline loops: CDR1 LNHDA, CDR2 SQIVND (reference sequence). This CDR3 is built from 13 residues. Trimming left V 9 bases short and J 2 bases short, with 13 bases between.

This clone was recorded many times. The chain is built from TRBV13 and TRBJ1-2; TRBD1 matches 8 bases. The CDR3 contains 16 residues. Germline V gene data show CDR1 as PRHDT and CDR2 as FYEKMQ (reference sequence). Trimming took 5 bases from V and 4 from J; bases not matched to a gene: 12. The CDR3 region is CASSPGAPGTGYGYTF. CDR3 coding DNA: TGTGCCAGCAGCCCGGGGGCCCCCGGGACAGGCTATGGCTACACCTTC. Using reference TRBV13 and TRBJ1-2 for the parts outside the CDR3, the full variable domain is AAGVIQSPRHLIKEKRETATLKCYPIPRHDTVYWYQQGPGQDPQFLISFYEKMQSDKGSIPDRFSAQQFSDYHSELNMSSLELGDSALYFCASSPGAPGTGYGYTFGSGTRLTVV.

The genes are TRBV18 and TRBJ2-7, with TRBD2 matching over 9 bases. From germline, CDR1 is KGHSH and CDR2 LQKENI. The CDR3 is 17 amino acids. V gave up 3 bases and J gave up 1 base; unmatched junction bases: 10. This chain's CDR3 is CASSPTLSAGGSYEQYF. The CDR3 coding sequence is TGTGCCAGCTCACCTACCCTTTCAGCGGGGGGTTCCTACGAGCAGTACTTC.

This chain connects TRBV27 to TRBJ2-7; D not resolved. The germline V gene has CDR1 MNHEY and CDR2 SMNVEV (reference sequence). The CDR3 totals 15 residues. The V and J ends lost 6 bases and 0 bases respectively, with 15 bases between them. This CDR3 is CASSPPPGYSYEQYF. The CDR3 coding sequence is TGTGCCAGCAGCCCCCCCCCGGGCTACTCCTACGAGCAGTACTTC.

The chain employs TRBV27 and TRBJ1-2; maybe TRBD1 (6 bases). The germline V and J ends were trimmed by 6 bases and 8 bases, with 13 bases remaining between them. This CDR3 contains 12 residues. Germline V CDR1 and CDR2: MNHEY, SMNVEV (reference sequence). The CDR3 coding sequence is TGTGCCAGCAGCACAGGGTCGGGGGGCTACACCTTC. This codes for CASSTGSGGYTF.

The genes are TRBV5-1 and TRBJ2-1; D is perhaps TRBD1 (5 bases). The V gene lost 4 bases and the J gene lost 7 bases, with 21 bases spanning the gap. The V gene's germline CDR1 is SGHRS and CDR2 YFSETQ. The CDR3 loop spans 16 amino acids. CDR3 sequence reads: CASSLGPDQGWNEQFF. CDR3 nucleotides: TGCGCCAGCAGCCTCGGACCAGACCAGGGTTGGAATGAGCAGTTCTTC.

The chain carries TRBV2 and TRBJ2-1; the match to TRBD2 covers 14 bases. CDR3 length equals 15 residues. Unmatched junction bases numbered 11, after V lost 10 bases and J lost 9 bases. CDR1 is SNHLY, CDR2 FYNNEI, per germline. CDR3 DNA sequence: TGTGCCATAAGAACGGGACTAGCGGGAGTTGGTGAGCAGTTCTTC. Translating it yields CAIRTGLAGVGEQFF.

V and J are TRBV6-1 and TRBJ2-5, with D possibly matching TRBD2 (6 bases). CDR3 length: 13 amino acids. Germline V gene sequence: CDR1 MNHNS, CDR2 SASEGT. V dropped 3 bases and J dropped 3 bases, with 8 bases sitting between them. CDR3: CASSDGGEETQYF. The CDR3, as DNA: TGTGCCAGCAGTGACGGGGGAGAAGAGACCCAGTACTTC.

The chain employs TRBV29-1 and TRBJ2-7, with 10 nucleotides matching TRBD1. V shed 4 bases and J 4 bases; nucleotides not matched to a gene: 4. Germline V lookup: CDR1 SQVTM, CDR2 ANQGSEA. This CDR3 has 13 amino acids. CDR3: CSVGKGQGYEQYF. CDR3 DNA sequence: TGCAGCGTTGGAAAGGGACAGGGGTACGAGCAGTACTTC.

CDR3 protein: CASSLFPLSTDTQYF. The CDR3 DNA sequence: TGTGCCAGCAGCTTATTCCCCCTAAGCACAGATACGCAGTATTTT. The chain couples TRBV7-2 to TRBJ2-3; no firm D call. V was cut by 2 bases and J by 0 bases, with 9 bases left in between. Germline V gene data show CDR1 as SGHTA and CDR2 as FQGNSA. The CDR3 has 15 amino acids.

In DNA form, the CDR3 reads TGTGCCAACCTCCAGGTATCAAGGAACACTGAAGCTTTCTTT. This translates into CANLQVSRNTEAFF. The V call is TRBV2, the J call TRBJ1-1; D unclear. V gave up 10 bases and J gave up 1 base, with 16 bases separating them. This CDR3 has 14 amino acids. Germline V gives CDR1 SNHLY, CDR2 FYNNEI.

The CDR3 bases are TGTGCCAGCAGTGGGACAGGGGGCAGCGGGGGGGCCTACGAGCAGTACTTC. Translated: CASSGTGGSGGAYEQYF. This chain joins TRBV6-1 and TRBJ2-7; D is possibly TRBD1 (11 bases). The CDR3 loop spans 17 amino acids. The germline V gene encodes CDR1 MNHNS and CDR2 SASEGT. Trimming pared 4 bases from V and 2 bases from J, leaving 21 bases between.

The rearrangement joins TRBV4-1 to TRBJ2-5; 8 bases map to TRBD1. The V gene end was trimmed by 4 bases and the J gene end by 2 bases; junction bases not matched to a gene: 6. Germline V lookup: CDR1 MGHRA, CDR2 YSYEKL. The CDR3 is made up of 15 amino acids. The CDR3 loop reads CASSPLDRGQETQYF. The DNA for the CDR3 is TGCGCCAGCAGCCCGTTAGACAGGGGACAAGAGACCCAGTACTTC.

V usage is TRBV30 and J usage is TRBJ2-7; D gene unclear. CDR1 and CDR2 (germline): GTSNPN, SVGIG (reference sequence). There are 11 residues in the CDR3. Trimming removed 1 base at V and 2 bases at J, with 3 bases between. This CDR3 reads CAWSGAYEQYF. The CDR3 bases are TGTGCCTGGAGTGGGGCCTACGAGCAGTACTTC.

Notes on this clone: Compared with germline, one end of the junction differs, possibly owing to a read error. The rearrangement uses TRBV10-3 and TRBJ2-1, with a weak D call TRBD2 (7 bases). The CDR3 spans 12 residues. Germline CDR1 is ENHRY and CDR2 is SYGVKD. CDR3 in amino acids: CAITAGDNAQFF. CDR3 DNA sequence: TGTGCCATCACCGCGGGGGACAATGCGCAGTTCTTC.